Below, 30 T cell receptor beta chains from the same sample are listed, as sequenced in a study of monozygotic twins with inflammatory bowel disease. No DNA is given; TCRdb re-called the 5' RACE reads and lists each CDR3 protein once. In total, the table holds about 150,000 distinct CDR3 sequences. Material for sequencing was blood. Receptors originate from a human donor with ulcerative colitis or Crohn's disease, or a healthy co-twin of an affected twin (not recorded which).

The chain carries TRBV18 and TRBJ2-1; TCRdb lists TRBD2, though no DNA is available to test this call. CDR3 length equals 19 residues. The germline gives CDR1 KGHSH, CDR2 LQKENI. The CDR3 region is CASSPVGTSVLSSYNEQFF.

The V and J genes are TRBV6-1 and TRBJ2-7; with no DNA, the TCRdb D assignment of TRBD2 cannot be verified. The CDR3 contains 15 residues. The germline gives CDR1 MNHNS, CDR2 SASEGT. CDR3: CASTQVASGRSEQYF.

The chain combines TRBV5-1 with TRBJ2-3; the D call from TCRdb, TRBD1, cannot be confirmed without DNA. This CDR3 is 13 amino acids long. In germline, CDR1 is SGHRS, CDR2 YFSETQ. CDR3 residues: CASGTGFQDTQYF.

The V gene is TRBV4-3, the J gene TRBJ1-2. The CDR3 length is 14 residues. Germline V gives CDR1 LGHNA, CDR2 YSLEER. The CDR3 is CASSQTAGLGGYTF.

The chain is built from TRBV7-8 and TRBJ1-6; TCRdb names TRBD1, which stays unverified in the absence of DNA. The CDR3 runs to 16 residues. Germline CDR1 is SGHVS and CDR2 is FQNEAQ. CDR3: CASSLPTGLRGSPLHF.

The chain carries TRBV20-1 and TRBJ1-2; the D call of TRBD1 rests on TCRdb alone, since no DNA is present to check it. The germline V gene encodes CDR1 DFQATT and CDR2 SNEGSKA (reference sequence). This CDR3 region has 13 residues. The CDR3 reads CSASGANNYGYTF.

CDR3 sequence: CASSRDRGRIYNEQFF. V and J are TRBV6-1 and TRBJ2-1; the TCRdb call, TRBD1, lacks DNA for checking. Germline V CDR1 and CDR2: MNHNS, SASEGT. The CDR3 length is 16 residues.

This chain uses TRBV19 with TRBJ2-3; TCRdb indicates TRBD2, and absent DNA this call remains unverified. The CDR3 consists of 13 residues. Germline assignment: CDR1 LNHDA and CDR2 SQIVND (reference sequence). CDR3 residues: CASRTLSGDFQYF. The full variable domain, rest sourced from reference TRBV19 and TRBJ2-3, is DGGITQSPKYLFRKEGQNVTLSCEQNLNHDAMYWYRQDPGQGLRLIYYSQIVNDFQKGDIAEGYSVSREKKESFPLTVTSAQKNPTAFYLCASRTLSGDFQYFGPGTRLTVL.

The rearrangement joins TRBV20-1 to TRBJ2-7; TCRdb reports TRBD2, a call that lacks DNA to check it against. This CDR3 contains 14 residues. The germline CDR1 and CDR2 sequences are DFQATT and SNEGSKA (reference sequence). The CDR3 loop is CSARGAASSYEQYF.

This chain connects TRBV9 to TRBJ1-2; TCRdb lists TRBD1, though no DNA is available to test this call. Germline V lookup: CDR1 SGDLS, CDR2 YYNGEE. The CDR3 contains 16 residues. The CDR3 spells CASSVEMTGGVGGYTF.

V is TRBV10-3 and J is TRBJ2-7; the D call from TCRdb, TRBD2, cannot be confirmed without DNA. The CDR3 totals 14 residues. The germline V gene has CDR1 ENHRY and CDR2 SYGVKD. This CDR3 reads CAISEYQRSYEQYF.

The rearrangement uses TRBV10-3 and TRBJ2-5. This CDR3 spans 15 amino acids. Germline CDR1 reads ENHRY; CDR2 reads SYGVKD. CDR3 loop: CAISESTDHQETQYF.

This chain uses TRBV27 with TRBJ2-1. The germline V gene has CDR1 MNHEY and CDR2 SMNVEV (reference sequence). There are 13 residues in the CDR3. CDR3 sequence: CASSFQAYNEQFF.

V gene TRBV5-1 combines with J gene TRBJ2-3; TCRdb designates TRBD2, a call that cannot be tested without DNA. The CDR3 spans 14 residues. Germline V gene data show CDR1 as SGHRS and CDR2 as YFSETQ. CDR3 residues: CASSLPTRQDTQYF.

The rearrangement joins TRBV29-1 to TRBJ2-3; TCRdb returns TRBD1, unconfirmable since there is no DNA. The CDR3 has 12 amino acids. Germline loops: CDR1 SQVTM, CDR2 ANQGSEA. The CDR3 loop is CSEGQGLDTQYF.

The J gene is TRBJ1-5, the V gene TRBV12-3 or TRBV12-4; TCRdb selects TRBD1, and the lack of DNA leaves this call unchecked. This CDR3 contains 13 residues. The CDR3 loop reads CASSSQGRGPQHF.

The rearrangement links TRBV12-3 or TRBV12-4 to TRBJ1-1; without DNA, the TCRdb call of TRBD1 cannot be checked. The CDR3 is 14 amino acids. This chain's CDR3 is CASSRDTMNTEAFF.

CDR3 in amino acids: CASSLGRTRTEAFF. This rearrangement joins TRBV27 to TRBJ1-1. CDR1 is MNHEY and CDR2 is SMNVEV in the germline V gene (reference sequence). This CDR3 has 14 residues.

The genes are TRBV14 and TRBJ2-1; TCRdb's D gene call, TRBD1, goes unchecked for lack of DNA. Germline CDR1 is SGHDN and CDR2 is FVKESK. The CDR3 length is 15 residues. CDR3 loop: CASSQVRGQRNEQFF.

This chain joins TRBV20-1 and TRBJ2-7; without DNA, the TCRdb call of TRBD1 cannot be checked. This CDR3 has 16 amino acids. The germline V gene has CDR1 DFQATT and CDR2 SNEGSKA (reference sequence). The chain's CDR3 is CSARDRLAGGSYEQYF.

The V and J genes are TRBV7-3 and TRBJ2-7; TCRdb outputs TRBD1, but without DNA this stays unchecked. Per the germline V gene, CDR1 is SGHTA and CDR2 is FQGTGA. This CDR3 spans 15 amino acids. This CDR3 is CASSLGTSNSYEQYF.

The chain links TRBV3-1 to TRBJ2-7. CDR1 is LGHDT, CDR2 YNNKEL, per germline (reference sequence). This CDR3 is 15 amino acids long. Here the CDR3 reads CASSQDRFRPYEQYF.

The chain recombines TRBV12-3 or TRBV12-4 with TRBJ1-4; TCRdb's D call of TRBD1 is untestable without DNA. The CDR3 is made up of 18 amino acids. Here the CDR3 reads CASTPGTGVGATNEKLFF.

This sequence joins TRBV20-1 and TRBJ2-3; no DNA is available, so the TRBD1 call from TCRdb remains unchecked. The germline V gene has CDR1 DFQATT and CDR2 SNEGSKA (reference sequence). The CDR3 consists of 13 residues. The CDR3 here is CSARWGIRDTQYF.

The rearrangement links TRBV6-1 to TRBJ2-7; the D call from TCRdb, TRBD1, cannot be confirmed without DNA. Per germline, CDR1 MNHNS and CDR2 SASEGT. CDR3 length: 13 amino acids. The CDR3: CASRGSGDYEQYF.

This chain connects TRBV3-1 to TRBJ2-3; the TCRdb call, TRBD2, lacks DNA for checking. CDR3 length: 16 residues. CDR1 is LGHDT and CDR2 is YNNKEL in the germline V gene (reference sequence). CDR3 amino acids: CASSQEPGLARDTQYF.

This chain joins TRBV5-1 and TRBJ2-1; the D gene TCRdb calls, TRBD1, cannot be checked with no DNA. Looked up from germline, CDR1 is SGHRS and CDR2 is YFSETQ. CDR3 size: 16 residues. CDR3 amino acids: CASSLGLDGVLGEQFF.

The chain combines TRBV29-1 with TRBJ2-3. Germline CDR1 is SQVTM and CDR2 is ANQGSEA. This CDR3 spans 14 amino acids. The CDR3 is CSIRSLDGTDTQYF.

The genes are TRBV30 and TRBJ2-7; TCRdb gives TRBD1 as the D gene, but with no DNA this cannot be confirmed. The CDR3 is 14 amino acids. CDR1 and CDR2 from the germline V gene are GTSNPN and SVGIG (reference sequence). The CDR3 reads CAWSRRQGWYEQYF. Drawing the rest from reference TRBV30 and TRBJ2-7, the complete variable domain is SQTIHQWPATLVQPVGSPLSLECTVEGTSNPNLYWYRQAAGRGLQLLFYSVGIGQISSEVPQNLSASRPQDRQFILSSKKLLLSDSGFYLCAWSRRQGWYEQYFGPGTRLTVT.

The chain carries TRBV29-1 and TRBJ2-7; with no DNA, the TCRdb D assignment of TRBD1 cannot be verified. The germline gives CDR1 SQVTM, CDR2 ANQGSEA. This CDR3 has 13 residues. The CDR3 spells CSVEDPGGPEQYF.